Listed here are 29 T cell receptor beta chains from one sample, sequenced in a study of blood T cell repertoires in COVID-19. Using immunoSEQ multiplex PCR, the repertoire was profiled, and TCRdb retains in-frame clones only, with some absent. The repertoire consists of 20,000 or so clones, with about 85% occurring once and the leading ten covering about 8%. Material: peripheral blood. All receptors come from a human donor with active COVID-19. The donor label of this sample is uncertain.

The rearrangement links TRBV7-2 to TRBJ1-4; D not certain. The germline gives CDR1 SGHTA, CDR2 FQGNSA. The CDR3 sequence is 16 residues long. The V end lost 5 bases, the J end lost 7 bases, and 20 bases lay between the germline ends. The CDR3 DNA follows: TGTGCCAGCAGCCCCGAAATCCGGGAGAGACCTGAAAAACTGTTTTTT. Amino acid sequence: CASSPEIRERPEKLFF.

The CDR3, as DNA: TGTGCCAGCAGTTACTCTCACCAAATGCGGACAGCAAACTCCCAGCAATATGGCTACACCTTC. Translating gives CASSYSHQMRTANSQQYGYTF. This chain uses TRBV6-2 or TRBV6-3 with TRBJ1-2; a possible D gene is TRBD1 (6 bases). The CDR3 spans 21 residues. V lost 0 bases and J lost 5, with 31 bases in between. The germline CDR1 and CDR2 sequences are MNHEY and SVGEGT.

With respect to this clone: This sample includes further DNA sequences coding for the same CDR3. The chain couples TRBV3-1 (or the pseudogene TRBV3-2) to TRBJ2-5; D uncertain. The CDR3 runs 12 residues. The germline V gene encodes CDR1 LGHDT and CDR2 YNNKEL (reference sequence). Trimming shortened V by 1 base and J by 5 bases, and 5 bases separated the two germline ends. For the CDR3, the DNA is TGTGCCAGCAGCCAAGCCGGGGAGACCCAGTACTTC. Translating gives CASSQAGETQYF.

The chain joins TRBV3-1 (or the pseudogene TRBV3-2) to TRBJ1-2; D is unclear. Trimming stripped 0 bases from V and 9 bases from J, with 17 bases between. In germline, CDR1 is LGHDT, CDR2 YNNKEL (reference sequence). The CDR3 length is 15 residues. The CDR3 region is CASSQDGSTRASYTF. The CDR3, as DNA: TGTGCCAGCAGCCAAGATGGTTCCACACGTGCAAGCTACACCTTC.

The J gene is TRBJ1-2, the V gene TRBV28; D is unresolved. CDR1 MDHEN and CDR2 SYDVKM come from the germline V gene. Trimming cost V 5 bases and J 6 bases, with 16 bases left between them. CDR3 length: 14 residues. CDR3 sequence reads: CASSHPQTRHGYTF. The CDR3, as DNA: TGTGCCAGCAGTCATCCACAGACCCGACATGGCTACACCTTC.

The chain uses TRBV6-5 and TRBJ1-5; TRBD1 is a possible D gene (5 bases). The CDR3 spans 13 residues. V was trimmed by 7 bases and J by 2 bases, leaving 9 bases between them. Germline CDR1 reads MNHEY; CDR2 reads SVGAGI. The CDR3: CASKGRGNQPQHF. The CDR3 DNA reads TGTGCCAGCAAGGGCAGGGGCAATCAGCCCCAGCATTTT.

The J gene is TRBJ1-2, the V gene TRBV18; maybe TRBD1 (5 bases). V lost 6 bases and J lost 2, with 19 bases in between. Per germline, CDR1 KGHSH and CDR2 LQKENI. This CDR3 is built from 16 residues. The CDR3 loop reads CASSHNTRQRNYGYTF. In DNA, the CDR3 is TGTGCCAGCTCCCATAATACGAGACAGAGGAACTATGGCTACACCTTC.

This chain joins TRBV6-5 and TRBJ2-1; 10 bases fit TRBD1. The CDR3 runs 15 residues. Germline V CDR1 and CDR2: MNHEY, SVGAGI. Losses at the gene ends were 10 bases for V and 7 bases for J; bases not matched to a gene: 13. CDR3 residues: CATRTGTGAVNEQFF. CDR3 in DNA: TGTGCCACTCGGACCGGGACAGGGGCCGTTAATGAGCAGTTCTTC.

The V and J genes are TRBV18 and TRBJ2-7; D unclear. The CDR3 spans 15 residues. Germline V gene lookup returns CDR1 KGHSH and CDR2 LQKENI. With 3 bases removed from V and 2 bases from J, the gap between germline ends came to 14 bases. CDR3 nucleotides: TGTGCCAGCTCACCCCTTTCCCGAGGCCCCTACGAGCAGTACTTC. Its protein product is CASSPLSRGPYEQYF.

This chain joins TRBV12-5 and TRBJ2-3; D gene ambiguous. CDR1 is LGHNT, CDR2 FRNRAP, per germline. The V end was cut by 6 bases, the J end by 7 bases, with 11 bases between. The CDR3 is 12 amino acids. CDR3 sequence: CASGFLVNTQYF. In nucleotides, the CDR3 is TGTGCTAGTGGGTTTTTAGTGAATACGCAGTATTTT.

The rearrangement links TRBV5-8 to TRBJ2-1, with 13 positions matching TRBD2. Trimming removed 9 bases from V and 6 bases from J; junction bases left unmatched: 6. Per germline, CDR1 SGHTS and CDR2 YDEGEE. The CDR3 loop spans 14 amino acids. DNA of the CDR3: TGTGCCAACAAGGGACTAGCGGGAATCAATGAGCAGTTCTTC. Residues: CANKGLAGINEQFF.

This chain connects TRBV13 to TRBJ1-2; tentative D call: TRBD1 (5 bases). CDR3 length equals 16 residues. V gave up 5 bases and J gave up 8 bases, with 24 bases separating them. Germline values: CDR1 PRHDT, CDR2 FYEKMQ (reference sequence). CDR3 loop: CASSATGLGPTKGYTF. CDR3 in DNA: TGTGCCAGCAGCGCAACGGGACTCGGGCCGACTAAAGGCTACACCTTC.

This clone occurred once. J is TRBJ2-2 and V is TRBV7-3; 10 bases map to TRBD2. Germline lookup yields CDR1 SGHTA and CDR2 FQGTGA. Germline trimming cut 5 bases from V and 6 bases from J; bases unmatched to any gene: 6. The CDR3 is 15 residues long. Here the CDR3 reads CASSPSSGRSGELFF. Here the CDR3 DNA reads TGTGCCAGCAGCCCCTCTAGCGGGAGATCCGGGGAGCTGTTTTTT.

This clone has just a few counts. CDR3 sequence (DNA): TGTGCCAGCTCAGGGGGGAACACAGATACGCAGTATTTT. It specifies CASSGGNTDTQYF. J is TRBJ2-3 and V is TRBV2; the D gene is possibly TRBD1 (7 bases). CDR3 length: 13 amino acids. Germline V gives CDR1 SNHLY, CDR2 FYNNEI. V shed 8 bases and J shed 2 bases, with 11 bases lying between them.

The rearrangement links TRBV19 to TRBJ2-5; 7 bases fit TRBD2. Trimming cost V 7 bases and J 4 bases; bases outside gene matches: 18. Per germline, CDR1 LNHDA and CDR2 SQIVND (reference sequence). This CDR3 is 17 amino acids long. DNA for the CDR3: TGTGCCAGTACCCCGGGGGTACGACTAGCCCCTATAGAGACCCAGTACTTC. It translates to CASTPGVRLAPIETQYF.

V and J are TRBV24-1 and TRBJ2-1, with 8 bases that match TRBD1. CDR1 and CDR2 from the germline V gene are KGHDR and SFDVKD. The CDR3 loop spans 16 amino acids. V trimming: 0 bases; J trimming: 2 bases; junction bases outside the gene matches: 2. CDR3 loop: CATSDLQGATYNEQFF. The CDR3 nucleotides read TGTGCCACCAGTGATTTGCAGGGGGCGACCTACAATGAGCAGTTCTTC.

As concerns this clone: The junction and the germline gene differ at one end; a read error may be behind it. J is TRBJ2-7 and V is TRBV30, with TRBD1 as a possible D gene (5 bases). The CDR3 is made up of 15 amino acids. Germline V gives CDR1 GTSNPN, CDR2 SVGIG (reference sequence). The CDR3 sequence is CAWSVLGLASDEQYF. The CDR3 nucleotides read TGTGCCTGGAGTGTACTGGGGCTCGCCTCCGACGAGCAGTACTTC.

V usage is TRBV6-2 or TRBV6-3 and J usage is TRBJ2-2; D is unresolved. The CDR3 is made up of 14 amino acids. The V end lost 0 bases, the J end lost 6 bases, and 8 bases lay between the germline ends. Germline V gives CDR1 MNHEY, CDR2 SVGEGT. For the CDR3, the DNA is TGTGCCAGCAGTTACTCGACTGAGTCCGGGGAGCTGTTTTTT. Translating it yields CASSYSTESGELFF.

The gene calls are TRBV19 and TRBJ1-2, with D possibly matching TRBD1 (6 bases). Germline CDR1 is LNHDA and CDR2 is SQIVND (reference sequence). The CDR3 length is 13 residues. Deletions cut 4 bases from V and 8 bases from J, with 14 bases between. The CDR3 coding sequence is TGTGCCAGTAGTACAGGGGTTGGAGGAGGCTACACCTTC. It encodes CASSTGVGGGYTF.

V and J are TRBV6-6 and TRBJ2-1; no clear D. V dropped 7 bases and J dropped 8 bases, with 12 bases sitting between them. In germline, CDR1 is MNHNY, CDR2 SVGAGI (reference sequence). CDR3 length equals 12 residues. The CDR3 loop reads CASTLTVDEQFF. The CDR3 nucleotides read TGTGCCAGCACTTTAACCGTAGATGAGCAGTTCTTC.

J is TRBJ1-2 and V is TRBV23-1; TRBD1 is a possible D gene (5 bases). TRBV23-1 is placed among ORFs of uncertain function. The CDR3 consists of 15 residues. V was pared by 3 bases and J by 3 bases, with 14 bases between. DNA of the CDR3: TGCGCCAGCAGTCACGCCGACAGTCTGGACTATGGCTACACCTTC. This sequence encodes CASSHADSLDYGYTF.

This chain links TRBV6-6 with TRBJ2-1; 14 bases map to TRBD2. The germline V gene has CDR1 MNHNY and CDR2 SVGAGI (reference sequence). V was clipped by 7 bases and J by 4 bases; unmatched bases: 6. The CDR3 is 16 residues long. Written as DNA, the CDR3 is TGTGCCAGCACAGGGACTAGCGGGAGTTTATACAATGAGCAGTTCTTC. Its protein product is CASTGTSGSLYNEQFF.

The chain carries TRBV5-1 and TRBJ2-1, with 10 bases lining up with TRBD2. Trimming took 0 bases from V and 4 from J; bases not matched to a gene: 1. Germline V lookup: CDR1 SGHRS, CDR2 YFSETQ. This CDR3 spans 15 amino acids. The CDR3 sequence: CASSLALAGYNEQFF. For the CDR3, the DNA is TGCGCCAGCAGCTTGGCACTAGCGGGATACAATGAGCAGTTCTTC.

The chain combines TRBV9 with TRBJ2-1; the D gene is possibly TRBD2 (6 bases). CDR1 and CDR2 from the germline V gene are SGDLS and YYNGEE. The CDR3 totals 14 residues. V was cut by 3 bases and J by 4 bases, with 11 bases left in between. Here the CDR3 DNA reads TGTGCCAGCAGCGCCTGGGACTTTTACAATGAGCAGTTCTTC. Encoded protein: CASSAWDFYNEQFF.

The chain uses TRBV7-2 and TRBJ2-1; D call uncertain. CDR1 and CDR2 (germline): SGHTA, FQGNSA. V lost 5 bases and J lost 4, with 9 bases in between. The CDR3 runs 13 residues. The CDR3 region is CASSQELYNEQFF. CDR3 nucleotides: TGTGCCAGCAGCCAGGAATTATACAATGAGCAGTTCTTC.

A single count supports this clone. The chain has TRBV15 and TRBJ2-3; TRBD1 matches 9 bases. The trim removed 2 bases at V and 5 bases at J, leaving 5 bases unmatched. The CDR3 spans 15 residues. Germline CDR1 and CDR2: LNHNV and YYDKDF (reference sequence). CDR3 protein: CATSRIRGQGDTQYF. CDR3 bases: TGTGCCACCAGCAGAATCAGGGGACAGGGAGATACGCAGTATTTT. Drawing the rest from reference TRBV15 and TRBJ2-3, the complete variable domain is DAMVIQNPRYQVTQFGKPVTLSCSQTLNHNVMYWYQQKSSQAPKLLFHYYDKDFNNEADTPDNFQSRRPNTSFCFLDIRSPGLGDTAMYLCATSRIRGQGDTQYFGPGTRLTVL.

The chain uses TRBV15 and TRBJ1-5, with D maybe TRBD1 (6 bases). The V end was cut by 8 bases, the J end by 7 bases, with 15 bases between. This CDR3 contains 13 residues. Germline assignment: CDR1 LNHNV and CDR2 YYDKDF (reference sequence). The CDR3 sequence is CATARQAYQPQHF. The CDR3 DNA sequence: TGTGCCACCGCGAGACAGGCGTACCAGCCCCAGCATTTT.

In DNA, the CDR3 is TGTGCCAGCAGCTTAGGACCAGGGGCCTACGAGCAGTACTTC. This gives the protein CASSLGPGAYEQYF. This chain joins TRBV11-3 and TRBJ2-7; a possible D gene is TRBD1 (6 bases). There are 14 residues in the CDR3. Looked up from germline, CDR1 is SGHNT and CDR2 is YENEEA. Between the trimmed V and J ends, which lost 1 base and 2 bases, there was a span of 9 bases. Full variable domain (remainder filled in from reference TRBV11-3 and TRBJ2-7): EAGVVQSPRYKIIEKKQPVAFWCNPISGHNTLYWYLQNLGQGPELLIRYENEEAVDDSQLPKDRFSAERLKGVDSTLKIQPAELGDSAVYLCASSLGPGAYEQYFGPGTRLTVT.

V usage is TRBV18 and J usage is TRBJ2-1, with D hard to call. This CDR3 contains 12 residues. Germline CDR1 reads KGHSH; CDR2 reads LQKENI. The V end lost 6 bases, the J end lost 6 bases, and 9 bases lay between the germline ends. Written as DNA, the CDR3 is TGTGCCAGCTCCCCAGACTCCAATGAGCAGTTCTTC. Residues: CASSPDSNEQFF.